This T cell receptor (beta chain) was captured in a study of T cell responses to AZD1222 COVID-19 vaccine. About the study: Analyses pooled second doses at about 4 or about 12 weeks. Study-wide findings and caveats: No repertoire was sampled before or during the peak T cell response, only after it. Vaccine-related CD4 TCRs covered spike, predominating at 160-218 and 743-854.

The repertoire was sequenced with immunoSEQ multiplex PCR; TCRdb's copy has only in-frame clones and lacks some. The sample includes about 110,000 clones, roughly four fifths of them seen just once. Worth noting for this clone: The antigen remains unidentified.

The sequencing used peripheral blood, collected on day 0 of AZD1222 vaccination. This TCR derives from an adult in good health.

CDR3 nucleotide sequence: TGTGCCAGCAGTTACGGGGACGTTAGATCCTACGAGCAGTACTTC. It translates to CASSYGDVRSYEQYF. This chain joins TRBV6-2 or TRBV6-3 and TRBJ2-7, with D tentatively TRBD1 or TRBD2 (5 bases each). This CDR3 comprises 15 residues. CDR1 is MNHEY and CDR2 is SVGEGT in the germline V gene. V lost 2 bases to trimming and J lost 1 base, with 12 bases between them.